The rows below give T cell receptor beta chains drawn from one sample of a study of a mutant IDH1 vaccine in newly diagnosed glioma. Antigens for these TCRs are unknown. Assay: immunoSEQ multiplex PCR; the TCRdb copy retains only in-frame clones and omits some. This table holds tens of thousands of clones, about 61% found once. The source was peripheral blood mononuclear cells (PBMCs), collected from a glioma patient whose treatment included an IDH1 peptide vaccine. These receptor sequences come from a man in his forties with glioma. Some clones in this sample may be carry-over from other donors' samples. Each CDR3 is given with its conserved first and last residue. A D gene is named only where the DNA matches it firmly. Rows may omit the clone size; those that give it use once, few, many or a size class.

length	D	size	V	J	DNA	CDR3
12	-	-	TRBV7-2	TRBJ2-7	TGTGCCAGCAGCTTCATCGGGCACGAGCAGTACTTC	CASSFIGHEQYF
14	TRBD1	-	TRBV6-5	TRBJ1-1	TGTGCCAGCAGTCACCGGGACAGGAACACTGAAGCTTTCTTT	CASSHRDRNTEAFF
11	-	few	TRBV5-1	TRBJ2-3	TGCGCCAGCAGGAGGCAAGATACGCAGTATTTT	CASRRQDTQYF
15	TRBD1	-	TRBV5-1	TRBJ2-5	TGCGCCAGCAGCTCACTGGGACAGGGGGAAGAGACCCAGTACTTC	CASSSLGQGEETQYF
13	-	-	TRBV29-1	TRBJ1-2	TGCAGCGTTGAACGGCAGGATGCGGAGGGCTACACCTTC	CSVERQDAEGYTF
14	-	-	TRBV18	TRBJ2-2	TGTGCCAGCTCATCTGGAGCGAACACCGGGGAGCTGTTTTTT	CASSSGANTGELFF
15	-	-	TRBV5-1	TRBJ1-2	TGCGCCAGCAGCCCCGGACATGGGGTAGGCTATGGCTACACCTTC	CASSPGHGVGYGYTF
12	-	once	TRBV18	TRBJ2-7	TGTGCCAGCTCACCTCAAAACTACGAGCAGTACTTC	CASSPQNYEQYF
12	-	-	TRBV2	TRBJ2-3	TGTGCCAGCACGCAGAGGGCAGATACGCAGTATTTT	CASTQRADTQYF
15	-	-	TRBV7-7	TRBJ2-5	TGTGCTAGCAGCTTCGGAGTGGGATTGCGGGAGACCCAGTACTTC	CASSFGVGLRETQYF
14	-	few	TRBV6-4	TRBJ1-5	TGTGCCAGCAGTGACGGGCCCGGGAATCAGCCCCAGCATTTT	CASSDGPGNQPQHF
11	-	few	TRBV11-2	TRBJ1-1	TGTGCCAGCAGCTTTGACACTGAAGCTTTCTTT	CASSFDTEAFF
18	-	-	TRBV27	TRBJ2-3	TGTGCCAGCAGTGAGGAACGAACCAAATCAAGGATCACAGATACGCAGTATTTT	CASSEERTKSRITDTQYF
13	-	-	TRBV6-5	TRBJ2-2	TGTGCCAGCAGTTATTATGACACCGGGGAGCTGTTTTTT	CASSYYDTGELFF
13	TRBD1	-	TRBV7-9	TRBJ1-2	TGTGCCAGCTATGATGGACAGGGCGGTGGCTACACCTTC	CASYDGQGGGYTF
15	TRBD1	-	TRBV6-5	TRBJ1-4	TGTGCCAGCAGTTACACAGGGGGTGGAAGTGAAAAACTGTTTTTT	CASSYTGGGSEKLFF
15	-	-	TRBV6-1	TRBJ2-7	TGTGCCAGCAGTGACTGGGTAGGGACGCTGGGGGAGCAGTACTTC	CASSDWVGTLGEQYF
15	-	-	TRBV5-6	TRBJ2-7	TGTGCCAGCAGCCATACAGGGCTTTCGACCTACGAGCAGTACTTC	CASSHTGLSTYEQYF
14	TRBD2	once	TRBV7-6	TRBJ2-5	TGTGCCAGCAGCAAGCCACCGGGGGGGCAGACCCAGTACTTC	CASSKPPGGQTQYF
13	-	few	TRBV2	TRBJ1-1	TGTGCCAGCAGCAGGGTAATGAACACTGAAGCTTTCTTT	CASSRVMNTEAFF
16	-	-	TRBV23-1	TRBJ1-5	TGCGCCAGCAGTCAGGGGCCAGGGGATAGCAATCAGCCCCAGCATTTT	CASSQGPGDSNQPQHF
15	-	-	TRBV14	TRBJ2-5	TGTGCCAGCAGCCCCCTTGGTATATCCCTGGAGACCCAGTACTTC	CASSPLGISLETQYF
13	TRBD2	-	TRBV29-1	TRBJ2-3	TGCAGCGTTGCGGGGGGAACCACAGATACGCAGTATTTT	CSVAGGTTDTQYF